The 20 T cell receptor beta chains reported below all come from one sample, sequenced in a study of T cell repertoires in cytomegalovirus infection. Antigens for these TCRs are unknown. MiXCR, run by TCRdb on the reads, gives a single entry per CDR3 protein. The sample yields about 900,000 distinct CDR3 sequences, roughly 30% seen once. The sequenced sample was cultured CD8+ T cells from PBMCs, obtained from culture after CMV antigen stimulation. All receptors derive from a human donor in good health (CMV status not recorded). Some clones in this sample may be carry-over from other donors' samples.

This clonotype was found a few times. The CDR3 is CASSPISWTDGKGNTIYF. CDR3 DNA sequence: TGTGCCAGCAGCCCCATTTCATGGACAGATGGGAAGGGAAACACCATATATTTT. This chain links TRBV7-9 with TRBJ1-3, with D possibly matching TRBD1 (6 bases). Looked up from germline, CDR1 is SEHNR and CDR2 is FQNEAQ (reference sequence). The V and J ends lost 5 bases and 4 bases respectively, with 24 bases between them. The CDR3 covers 18 residues.

This clonotype was detected a few times. This chain connects TRBV6-1 to TRBJ2-6; D gene unclear. The CDR3 runs 14 residues. Trimming removed 6 bases at V and 1 base at J, with 7 bases between. In germline, CDR1 is MNHNS, CDR2 SASEGT. The CDR3 is CASSARSGANVLTF. CDR3 in DNA: TGTGCCAGCAGCGCACGGTCTGGGGCCAACGTCCTGACTTTC.

This clonotype showed up just a few times. The rearrangement joins TRBV6-4 to TRBJ2-6; D is unresolved. V was cut by 3 bases and J by 0 bases, with 6 bases left in between. The CDR3 sequence is 15 residues long. Germline-derived CDR1 and CDR2 are MRHNA and SNTAGT. CDR3 DNA: TGTGCCAGCAGTGAGACGTACTCTGGGGCCAACGTCCTGACTTTC. It is translated as CASSETYSGANVLTF.

A few counts support this clonotype. The chain has TRBV13 and TRBJ2-5, with a tentative D call TRBD1 (8 bases). This CDR3 region has 15 residues. Looked up from germline, CDR1 is PRHDT and CDR2 is FYEKMQ (reference sequence). The V end lost 5 bases, the J end lost 3 bases, and 16 bases lay between the germline ends. CDR3 region: CASSGGDRYKETQYF. The DNA of the CDR3 is TGTGCCAGCAGCGGGGGGGACAGGTATAAAGAGACCCAGTACTTC.

This clonotype was observed a few times. The chain combines TRBV14 with TRBJ2-5; 9 positions match TRBD2. Germline V lookup: CDR1 SGHDN, CDR2 FVKESK. This CDR3 is built from 16 residues. V gave up 4 bases and J gave up 2 bases; unmatched junction bases: 8. The CDR3 loop is CASSPGSAGGQETQYF. Written as DNA, the CDR3 is TGTGCCAGCAGCCCAGGTTCGGCGGGGGGGCAAGAGACCCAGTACTTC. The variable domain in full, completed from reference TRBV14 and TRBJ2-5, reads EAGVTQFPSHSVIEKGQTVTLRCDPISGHDNLYWYRRVMGKEIKFLLHFVKESKQDESGMPNNRFLAERTGGTYSTLKVQPAELEDSGVYFCASSPGSAGGQETQYFGPGTRLLVL.

The genes are TRBV7-3 and TRBJ2-2; TRBD2 agrees at 7 bases. CDR1 and CDR2 (germline): SGHTA, FQGTGA. V trimming: 4 bases; J trimming: 6 bases; junction bases outside the gene matches: 2. The CDR3 consists of 13 residues. The CDR3 DNA reads TGTGCCAGCAGCTCTAGCGGATCCGGGGAGCTGTTTTTT. This codes for CASSSSGSGELFF.

This clonotype was detected a few times. The chain combines TRBV7-9 with TRBJ2-6, with a possible D match to TRBD1 (5 bases). Germline-derived CDR1 and CDR2 are SEHNR and FQNEAQ (reference sequence). The CDR3 contains 17 residues. V shed 0 bases and J shed 0 bases, with 9 bases lying between them. CDR3 in DNA: TGTGCCAGCAGCTTAGCGGGGCAGCACTCTGGGGCCAACGTCCTGACTTTC. Translating it yields CASSLAGQHSGANVLTF.

This clonotype has at least ten counts. The V gene is TRBV7-9, the J gene TRBJ1-5; 11 nucleotides match TRBD1. Germline loops: CDR1 SEHNR, CDR2 FQNEAQ (reference sequence). This CDR3 has 16 residues. V gave up 5 bases and J gave up 7 bases; unmatched junction bases: 10. The CDR3 loop reads CASSNRDRGERQPQHF. The CDR3 coding sequence is TGTGCCAGCAGCAACCGGGACAGGGGGGAGCGGCAGCCCCAGCATTTT.

In its sample, this clonotype was seen many times. One end of the junction does not line up with germline, which may come from a read error. This chain uses TRBV7-9 with TRBJ1-1, with D tentatively TRBD1 (6 bases). The CDR3 has 13 residues. The germline V gene encodes CDR1 SEHNR and CDR2 FQNEAQ (reference sequence). Here the CDR3 reads CASSLTGNPEAFF. CDR3 DNA: TGTGCCAGCAGCTTAACAGGGAACCCTGAAGCTTTCTTT.

The rearrangement links TRBV19 to TRBJ2-7, with D hard to call. Germline V gene data show CDR1 as LNHDA and CDR2 as SQIVND (reference sequence). Between the trimmed V and J ends, which lost 1 base and 0 bases, there was a span of 10 bases. The CDR3 has 15 amino acids. CDR3 protein: CASSIVAGSSYEQYV. The CDR3 region has the DNA TGTGCCAGTAGTATAGTGGCAGGAAGCTCCTACGAGCAGTACGTC.

This chain joins TRBV9 and TRBJ1-3; D is uncertain. Trimming left V 3 bases short and J 4 bases short, with 5 bases between. Germline assignment: CDR1 SGDLS and CDR2 YYNGEE. CDR3 length: 12 amino acids. This CDR3 reads CASSDTGNTIYF. In DNA, the CDR3 is TGTGCCAGCAGCGACACAGGAAACACCATATATTTT.

The table lists this clonotype with a few counts. The gene calls are TRBV27 and TRBJ1-1; D uncertain. V was trimmed by 9 bases and J by 4 bases, leaving 9 bases between them. Germline assignment: CDR1 MNHEY and CDR2 SMNVEV (reference sequence). The CDR3 totals 11 residues. The DNA of the CDR3 is TGTGCCAGTTGCCACGGCACTGAAGCTTTCTTT. Its translation is CASCHGTEAFF.

This clonotype was observed once. The chain links TRBV4-1 to TRBJ1-1; D remains unclear. The CDR3 extends over 13 amino acids. Looked up from germline, CDR1 is MGHRA and CDR2 is YSYEKL. The V and J ends lost 5 bases and 0 bases respectively, with 7 bases between them. The CDR3 protein is CASSYQMNTEAFF. The CDR3 DNA follows: TGCGCCAGCAGCTACCAGATGAACACTGAAGCTTTCTTT.

The chain employs TRBV20-1 and TRBJ1-6, with 8 bases identical to TRBD1. Germline loops: CDR1 DFQATT, CDR2 SNEGSKA (reference sequence). After removal of 0 bases from V and 10 bases from J, the junction contained 8 bases not matched to a gene. The CDR3 runs 15 residues. CDR3 loop: CSARDWTGSGSPLHF. The DNA of the CDR3 is TGCAGTGCTAGAGATTGGACAGGGTCAGGATCACCCCTCCACTTT.

The rearrangement links TRBV20-1 to TRBJ2-3; unclear D gene. The CDR3 runs to 12 residues. The germline V and J ends were trimmed by 6 bases and 4 bases, with 11 bases remaining between them. Germline lookup yields CDR1 DFQATT and CDR2 SNEGSKA (reference sequence). This CDR3 reads CSASKRADTQYF. The CDR3 DNA follows: TGCAGTGCCTCTAAAAGGGCAGATACGCAGTATTTT.

This clonotype was found a few times. The chain is built from TRBV20-1 and TRBJ1-2, with 8 bases aligning to TRBD1. Trimming cost V 3 bases and J 10 bases; bases outside gene matches: 10. Germline V gene data show CDR1 as DFQATT and CDR2 as SNEGSKA (reference sequence). There are 13 residues in the CDR3. CDR3 sequence: CSASLVGQEYYTF. The CDR3 DNA sequence: TGCAGTGCTAGTCTAGTGGGACAGGAATACTACACCTTC.

This chain links TRBV20-1 with TRBJ1-5; no definite D call. Trimming left V 5 bases short and J 3 bases short, with 20 bases between. Germline CDR1 reads DFQATT; CDR2 reads SNEGSKA (reference sequence). The CDR3 covers 16 residues. Written as DNA, the CDR3 is TGCAGTGCTGCCCGGAGGGTGGGGATGCACAATCAGCCCCAGCATTTT. Amino acids: CSAARRVGMHNQPQHF.

The table lists this clonotype with a few counts. The chain has TRBV12-3 or TRBV12-4 and TRBJ2-5, with D maybe TRBD1 (6 bases). V lost 3 bases and J lost 4, with 18 bases in between. CDR3 size: 16 residues. The CDR3 bases are TGTGCCAGCAGTTTGATCGGGTTGGGGGCTGGAGAGACCCAGTACTTC. Its translation is CASSLIGLGAGETQYF.

The rearrangement joins TRBV4-1 to TRBJ2-1; D gene unclear. The length of the CDR3 is 15 residues. In germline, CDR1 is MGHRA, CDR2 YSYEKL. V gave up 4 bases and J gave up 0 bases, with 10 bases separating them. The CDR3 bases are TGCGCCAGCAGCCGAGAGTTCAGCTCCTACAATGAGCAGTTCTTC. It specifies CASSREFSSYNEQFF.

This clonotype has just a few counts. The J gene is TRBJ2-3, the V gene TRBV10-3; 9 bases match TRBD1. The CDR3 extends over 18 amino acids. Germline CDR1 and CDR2: ENHRY and SYGVKD. V was clipped by 4 bases and J by 2 bases; unmatched bases: 13. The CDR3: CAISGETRTGVHTDTQYF. The CDR3 DNA sequence: TGTGCCATCAGTGGGGAGACTCGGACAGGGGTACACACAGATACGCAGTATTTT.